This T cell receptor (beta chain) was identified in a study of shared clonotypes between healthy human individuals. Germline CDR1 and CDR2: MNHEY and SMNVEV (reference sequence). V was clipped by 3 bases and J by 0 bases, with 8 bases between them. This CDR3 spans 14 amino acids. In the original analysis: Without quality scores, immunoSEQ junctional reads could not be filtered like full-length reads. Here immunoSEQ multiplex PCR was the method, and the copy in TCRdb shows in-frame clones only, minus some. V and J calls plus clone size are reproduced from that table; the DNA served to infer D and trimming. The data show approximately 2,200,000 clones, around 93% seen once. With respect to this clone: The antigen remains unidentified. This same CDR3 is encoded by further DNA sequences in the sample.

Study results and caveats: Between a handful of donors, naive CD4 clonotypes were shared at a level of approximately 5%.

Naive CD8 cells, CD45RO-negative and positively selected for CCR7, excluded terminally differentiated effector memory CD45RA+ cells. The study drew its donors from healthy HIV-negative adults without recent acute infections or vaccinations. The rearrangement joins TRBV27 to TRBJ1-1; D may be TRBD1 (5 bases). Sequenced: naive CD8+ T cells from PBMCs. The TCR sequence derives from a man in his late teens or twenties in good health. Some clones in this sample may be carry-over from other donors' samples. CDR3 residues: CASSLRGLNTEAFF. The CDR3 DNA reads TGTGCCAGCAGTTTGCGGGGGTTGAACACTGAAGCTTTCTTT.